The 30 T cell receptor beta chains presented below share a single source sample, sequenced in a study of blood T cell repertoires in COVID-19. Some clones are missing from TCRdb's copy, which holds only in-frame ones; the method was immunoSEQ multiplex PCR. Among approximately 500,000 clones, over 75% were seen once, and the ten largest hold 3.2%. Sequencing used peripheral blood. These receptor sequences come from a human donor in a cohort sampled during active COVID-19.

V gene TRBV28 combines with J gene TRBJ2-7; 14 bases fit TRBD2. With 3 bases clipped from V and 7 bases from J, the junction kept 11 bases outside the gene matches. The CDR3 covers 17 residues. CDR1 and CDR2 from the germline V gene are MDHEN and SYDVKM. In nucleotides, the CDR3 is TGTGCCAGCAGTTTTACCCCGGGACTAGCGGGAGTGGAAGAGCAGTACTTC. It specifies CASSFTPGLAGVEEQYF.

The CDR3 sequence is CASSIDHGGGRAKNIQYF. The CDR3 DNA sequence: TGTGCCAGTAGTATAGATCATGGGGGCGGTCGAGCCAAAAACATTCAGTACTTC. V and J are TRBV19 and TRBJ2-4; D perhaps matches TRBD1 (6 bases). This CDR3 contains 18 residues. CDR1 and CDR2 from the germline V gene are LNHDA and SQIVND (reference sequence). The V end lost 0 bases, the J end lost 0 bases, and 15 bases lay between the germline ends.

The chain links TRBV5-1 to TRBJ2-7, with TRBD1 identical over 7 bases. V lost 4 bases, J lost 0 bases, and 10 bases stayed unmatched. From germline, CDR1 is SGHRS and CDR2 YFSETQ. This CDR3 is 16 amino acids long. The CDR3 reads CASSEPTGAYSYEQYF. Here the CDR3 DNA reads TGCGCCAGCAGCGAACCCACAGGGGCATACTCCTACGAGCAGTACTTC.

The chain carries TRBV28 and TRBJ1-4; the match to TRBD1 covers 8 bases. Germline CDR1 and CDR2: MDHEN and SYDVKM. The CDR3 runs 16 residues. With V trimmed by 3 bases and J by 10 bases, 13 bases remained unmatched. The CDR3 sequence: CASSLQSQGGVGKLFF. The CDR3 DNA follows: TGTGCCAGCAGTTTGCAATCACAGGGGGGGGTCGGAAAACTGTTTTTT.

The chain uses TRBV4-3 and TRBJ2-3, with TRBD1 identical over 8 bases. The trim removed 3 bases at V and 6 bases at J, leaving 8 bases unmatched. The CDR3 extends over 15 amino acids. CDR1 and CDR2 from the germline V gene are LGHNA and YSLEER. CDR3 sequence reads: CASSQARQGRDTQYF. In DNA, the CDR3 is TGCGCCAGCAGCCAGGCTCGACAGGGGCGCGATACGCAGTATTTT.

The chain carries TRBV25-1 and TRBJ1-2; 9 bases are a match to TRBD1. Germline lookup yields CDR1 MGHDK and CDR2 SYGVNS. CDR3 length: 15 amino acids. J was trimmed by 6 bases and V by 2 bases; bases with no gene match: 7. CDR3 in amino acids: CASSEKRDRAHGYTF. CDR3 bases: TGTGCCAGCAGTGAAAAAAGGGACAGGGCCCATGGCTACACCTTC.

CDR3 loop: CASSPQTGWKNEKLFF. CDR3 nucleotides: TGTGCCAGTAGCCCGCAAACAGGGTGGAAGAATGAAAAACTGTTTTTT. This chain uses TRBV19 with TRBJ1-4, with D possibly being TRBD1 (6 bases). V was clipped by 6 bases and J by 5 bases, with 19 bases between them. Germline assignment: CDR1 LNHDA and CDR2 SQIVND (reference sequence). The CDR3 extends over 16 amino acids.

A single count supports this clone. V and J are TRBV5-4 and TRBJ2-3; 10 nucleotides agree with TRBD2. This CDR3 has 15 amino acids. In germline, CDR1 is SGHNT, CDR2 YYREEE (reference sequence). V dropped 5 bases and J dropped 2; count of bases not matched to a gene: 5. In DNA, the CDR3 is TGTGCCAGCAGTTTCGGACTAGCGGCCACAGATACGCAGTATTTT. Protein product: CASSFGLAATDTQYF.

Written as DNA, the CDR3 is TGTGCCAGTAGTATCTCCATCAGGCATACGAATGAAGCTTTCTTT. Its protein product is CASSISIRHTNEAFF. The rearrangement uses TRBV19 and TRBJ1-1; D is unresolved. V shed 3 bases and J shed 7 bases, with 18 bases lying between them. CDR3 size: 15 residues. The germline CDR1 and CDR2 sequences are LNHDA and SQIVND (reference sequence).

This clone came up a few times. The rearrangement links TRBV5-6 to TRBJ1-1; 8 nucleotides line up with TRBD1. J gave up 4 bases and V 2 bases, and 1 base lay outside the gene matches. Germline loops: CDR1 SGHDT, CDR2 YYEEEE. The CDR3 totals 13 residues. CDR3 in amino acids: CASSFTGGTEAFF. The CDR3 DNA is TGTGCCAGCAGCTTTACAGGGGGCACTGAAGCTTTCTTT. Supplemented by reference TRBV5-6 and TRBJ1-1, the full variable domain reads DAGVTQSPTHLIKTRGQQVTLRCSPKSGHDTVSWYQQALGQGPQFIFQYYEEEERQRGNFPDRFSGHQFPNYSSELNVNALLLGDSALYLCASSFTGGTEAFFGQGTRLTVV.

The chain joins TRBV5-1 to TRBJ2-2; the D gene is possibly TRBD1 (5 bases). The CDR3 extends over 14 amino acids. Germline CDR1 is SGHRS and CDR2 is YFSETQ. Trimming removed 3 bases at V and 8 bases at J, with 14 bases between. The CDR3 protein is CASSSDTSRGELFF. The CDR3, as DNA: TGCGCCAGCAGCTCGGACACCTCTAGGGGGGAGCTGTTTTTT.

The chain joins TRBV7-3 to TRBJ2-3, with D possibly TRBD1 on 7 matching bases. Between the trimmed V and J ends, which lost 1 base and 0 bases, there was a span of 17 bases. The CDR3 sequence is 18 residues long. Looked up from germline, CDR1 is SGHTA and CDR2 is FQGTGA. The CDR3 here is CASSLNAAGGPSTDTQYF. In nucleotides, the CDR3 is TGTGCCAGCAGCTTAAATGCGGCAGGGGGGCCGAGCACAGATACGCAGTATTTT.

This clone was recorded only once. The CDR3 loop reads CASSSRLEGDTQYF. The CDR3 DNA sequence: TGTGCCAGTAGTTCCCGACTAGAGGGAGATACGCAGTATTTT. The gene calls are TRBV19 and TRBJ2-3; weak D call: TRBD2 (6 bases). The CDR3 is 14 residues long. Trimming stripped 5 bases from V and 5 bases from J, with 14 bases between. Germline CDR1 LNHDA, CDR2 SQIVND (reference sequence).

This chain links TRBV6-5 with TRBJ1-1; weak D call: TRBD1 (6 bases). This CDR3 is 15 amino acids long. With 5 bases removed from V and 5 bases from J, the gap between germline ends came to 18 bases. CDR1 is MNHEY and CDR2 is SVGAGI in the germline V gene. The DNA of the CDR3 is TGTGCCAGCAGTCAACCCGGGAGGGGGGGGACTGAAGCTTTCTTT. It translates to CASSQPGRGGTEAFF.

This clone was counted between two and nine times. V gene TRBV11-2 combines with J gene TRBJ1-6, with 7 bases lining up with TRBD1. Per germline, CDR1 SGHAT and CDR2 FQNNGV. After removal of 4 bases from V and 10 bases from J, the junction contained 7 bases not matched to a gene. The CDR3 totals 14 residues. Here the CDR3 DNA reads TGTGCCAGCAGCTCCTCGACAGGGAACTCACCCCTCCACTTT. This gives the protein CASSSSTGNSPLHF.

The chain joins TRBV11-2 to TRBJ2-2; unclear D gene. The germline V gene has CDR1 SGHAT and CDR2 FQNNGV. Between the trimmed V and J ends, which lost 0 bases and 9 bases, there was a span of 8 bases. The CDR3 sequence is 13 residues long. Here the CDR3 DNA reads TGTGCCAGCAGCTTAGAAAGCCCCCGGGAGCTGTTTTTT. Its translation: CASSLESPRELFF.

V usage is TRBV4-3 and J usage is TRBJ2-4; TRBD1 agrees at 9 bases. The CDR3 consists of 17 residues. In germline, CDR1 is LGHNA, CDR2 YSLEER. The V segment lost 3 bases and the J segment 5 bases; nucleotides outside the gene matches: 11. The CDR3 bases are TGCGCCAGCAGCCAGACCGCTTACAGGGGGCCCGAAAACATTCAGTACTTC. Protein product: CASSQTAYRGPENIQYF.

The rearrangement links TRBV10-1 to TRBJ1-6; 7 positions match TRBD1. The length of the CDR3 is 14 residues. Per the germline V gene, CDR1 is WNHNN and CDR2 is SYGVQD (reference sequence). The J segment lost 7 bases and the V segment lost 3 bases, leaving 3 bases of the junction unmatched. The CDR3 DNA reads TGCGCCAGCAGTGATGGGGGACAGAATTCACCCCTCCACTTT. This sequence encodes CASSDGGQNSPLHF.

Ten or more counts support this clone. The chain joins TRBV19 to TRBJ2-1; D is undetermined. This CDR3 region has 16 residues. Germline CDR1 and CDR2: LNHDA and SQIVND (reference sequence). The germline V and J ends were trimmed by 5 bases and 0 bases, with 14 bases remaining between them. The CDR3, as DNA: TGTGCCAGTAGTTCATCAGCACAGAGCTCCTACAATGAGCAGTTCTTC. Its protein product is CASSSSAQSSYNEQFF.

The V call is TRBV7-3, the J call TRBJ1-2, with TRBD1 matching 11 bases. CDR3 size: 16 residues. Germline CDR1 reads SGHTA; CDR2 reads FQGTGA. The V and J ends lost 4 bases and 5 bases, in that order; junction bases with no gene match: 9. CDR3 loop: CASSSWTGGAPYGYTF. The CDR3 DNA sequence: TGTGCCAGCAGCTCCTGGACAGGGGGCGCCCCGTATGGCTACACCTTC.

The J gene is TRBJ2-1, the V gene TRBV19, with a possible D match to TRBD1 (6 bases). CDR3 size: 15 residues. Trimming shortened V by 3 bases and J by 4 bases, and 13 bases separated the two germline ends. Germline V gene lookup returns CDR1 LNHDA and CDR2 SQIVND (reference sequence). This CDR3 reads CASSIGGRIYNEQFF. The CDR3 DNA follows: TGTGCCAGTAGTATTGGGGGCCGAATTTACAATGAGCAGTTCTTC.

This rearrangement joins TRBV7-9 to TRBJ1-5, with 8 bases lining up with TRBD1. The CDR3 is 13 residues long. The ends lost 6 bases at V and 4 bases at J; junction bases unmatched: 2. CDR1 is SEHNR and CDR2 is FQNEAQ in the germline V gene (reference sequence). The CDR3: CASSRTGNQPQHF. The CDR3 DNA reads TGTGCCAGCAGTCGGACAGGGAATCAGCCCCAGCATTTT.

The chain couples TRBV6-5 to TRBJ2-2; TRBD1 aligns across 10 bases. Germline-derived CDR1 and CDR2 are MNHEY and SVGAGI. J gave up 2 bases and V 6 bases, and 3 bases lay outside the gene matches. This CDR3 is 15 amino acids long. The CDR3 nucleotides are TGTGCCAGCAGGGGGACAGGGGCAAACACCGGGGAGCTGTTTTTT. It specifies CASRGTGANTGELFF.

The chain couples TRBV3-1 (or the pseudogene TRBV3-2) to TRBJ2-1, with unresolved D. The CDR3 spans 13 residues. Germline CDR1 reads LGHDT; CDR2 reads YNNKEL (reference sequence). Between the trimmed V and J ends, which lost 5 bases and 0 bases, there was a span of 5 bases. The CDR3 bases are TGTGCCAGCAGCTCGCGCTCCTACAATGAGCAGTTCTTC. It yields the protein CASSSRSYNEQFF.

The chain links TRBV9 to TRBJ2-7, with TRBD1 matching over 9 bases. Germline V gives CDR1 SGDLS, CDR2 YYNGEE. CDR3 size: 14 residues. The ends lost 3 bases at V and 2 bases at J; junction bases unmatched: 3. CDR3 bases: TGTGCCAGCAGCGCCCGGACAGGGGCCTACGAGCAGTACTTC. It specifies CASSARTGAYEQYF.

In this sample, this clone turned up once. CDR3 in amino acids: CASSQELREGETQYF. For the CDR3, the DNA is TGTGCCAGCAGCCAAGAGCTGCGGGAGGGAGAGACCCAGTACTTC. The chain couples TRBV3-1 (or the pseudogene TRBV3-2) to TRBJ2-5; 9 bases match TRBD2. V shed 0 bases, J shed 4 bases, and the junction held 3 bases outside the gene matches. The germline V gene has CDR1 LGHDT and CDR2 YNNKEL (reference sequence). The CDR3 runs to 15 residues.

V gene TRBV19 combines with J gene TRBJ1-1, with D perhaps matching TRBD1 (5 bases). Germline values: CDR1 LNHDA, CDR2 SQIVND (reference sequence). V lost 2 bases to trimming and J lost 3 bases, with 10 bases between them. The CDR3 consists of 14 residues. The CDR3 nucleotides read TGTGCCAGTAGTATAAGGGCGGGGGACACTGAAGCTTTCTTT. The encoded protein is CASSIRAGDTEAFF. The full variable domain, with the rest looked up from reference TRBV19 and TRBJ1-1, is DGGITQSPKYLFRKEGQNVTLSCEQNLNHDAMYWYRQDPGQGLRLIYYSQIVNDFQKGDIAEGYSVSREKKESFPLTVTSAQKNPTAFYLCASSIRAGDTEAFFGQGTRLTVV.

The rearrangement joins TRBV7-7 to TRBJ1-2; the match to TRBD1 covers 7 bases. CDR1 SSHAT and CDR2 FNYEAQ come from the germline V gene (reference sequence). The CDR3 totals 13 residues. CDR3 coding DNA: TGTGCTAGCTCCAATGGCAGGGGGGATGGCTACACCTTC. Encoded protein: CASSNGRGDGYTF.

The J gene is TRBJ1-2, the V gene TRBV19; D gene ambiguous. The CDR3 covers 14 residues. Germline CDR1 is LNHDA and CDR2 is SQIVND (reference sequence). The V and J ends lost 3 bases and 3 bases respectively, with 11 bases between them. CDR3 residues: CASSIPGLDYGYTF. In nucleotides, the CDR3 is TGTGCCAGTAGTATTCCCGGGTTGGACTATGGCTACACCTTC. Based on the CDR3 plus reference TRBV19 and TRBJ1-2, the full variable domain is DGGITQSPKYLFRKEGQNVTLSCEQNLNHDAMYWYRQDPGQGLRLIYYSQIVNDFQKGDIAEGYSVSREKKESFPLTVTSAQKNPTAFYLCASSIPGLDYGYTFGSGTRLTVV.

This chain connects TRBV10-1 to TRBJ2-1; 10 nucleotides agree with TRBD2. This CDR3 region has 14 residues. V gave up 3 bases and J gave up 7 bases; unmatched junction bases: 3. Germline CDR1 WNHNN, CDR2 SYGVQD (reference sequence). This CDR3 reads CASSEGLAANEQFF. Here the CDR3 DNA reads TGCGCCAGCAGTGAAGGACTAGCGGCGAATGAGCAGTTCTTC.